A single T cell receptor (beta chain) is shown here with its context. The data derive from a study of blood T cell repertoires in COVID-19. The wider study: The United States, Italy and Spain were the sources of the acute and convalescent COVID-19 samples. The cDNA or gDNA used as material had been derived from T cells, B-cell-depleted T cells, or PBMCs.

V lost 2 bases and J lost 1, with 14 bases in between. Germline V gives CDR1 MNHNY, CDR2 SVGAGI (reference sequence). The CDR3 loop spans 16 amino acids. Per the original methods: Estimates of nucleated cell counts were drawn from the amplification of reference gene primers. Only in-frame clones appear in the TCRdb table, and some are missing; sequencing was by immunoSEQ multiplex PCR. That table gives V, J and clone size, and the DNA gave D and trimming. The profile shows 170,000 or so clones, around 86% of them singletons. This receptor was obtained from a man between 60 and 75 years old with COVID-19, enrolled during active disease. This sequence joins TRBV6-6 and TRBJ1-1; D ambiguous. The sequencing sample was made of peripheral blood. The CDR3 sequence is CASSYPGSPSNTEAFF. In DNA form, the CDR3 reads TGTGCCAGCAGTTACCCCGGGTCGCCCTCGAACACTGAAGCTTTCTTT.